The clone carrying this T cell receptor beta chain was picked up a small number of times. This specimen comes from a study of T cells in Graves' hyperthyroidism and ophthalmopathy. There were TCR beta CDR3 regions amplified from RNA transcripts. First-round RT-PCR targeting the TCR CDR3 was performed with the HTBI primer set. Via MiXCR, TCRdb re-called the multiplex PCR reads, giving one row per CDR3 protein. The sample lists fewer than 800,000 distinct CDR3 sequences; around 15% were seen once. CDR3 length equals 13 residues. V lost 2 bases, J lost 8 bases, and 10 bases lay in between. Germline V gene sequence: CDR1 ENHRY, CDR2 SYGVKD.

Sequencing was done on a sample of blood. This receptor was obtained from a man aged 18 to 29 with Graves' hyperthyroidism. The chain carries TRBV10-3 and TRBJ2-1; D is undetermined. The CDR3 loop reads CAISETRLDEQFF. The CDR3 DNA reads as TGTGCCATCAGTGAGACACGACTGGATGAGCAGTTCTTC.